The source of this T cell receptor (beta chain) is a study of shared clonotypes between healthy human individuals. Study observations and caveats: Clonotypes shared by all four sorted-subset donors had higher generation probabilities than non-shared clonotypes.

Profiled with immunoSEQ multiplex PCR; TCRdb holds only in-frame clones, not every one. The sample gives 2.5 million or so clones, 90% to 95% of which show up once; around 0.14% is in the top ten. V lost 0 bases and J lost 2, with 8 bases in between. Germline assignment: CDR1 SGHNT and CDR2 YYREEE (reference sequence). The CDR3 is 14 residues long. In regard to this clone: Its antigen is as yet unknown.

The sequencing sample was made of naive CD4+ T cells sorted from blood. The subset: CD45RA+ positively selected. The sequence derives from a man younger than 35 in good health. The J gene is TRBJ2-5, the V gene TRBV5-4, with D possibly matching TRBD2 (5 bases). The CDR3 DNA sequence: TGTGCCAGCAGCTTGGGTAGCGTACAAGAGACCCAGTACTTC. Protein product: CASSLGSVQETQYF.